This TCR beta chain is from a study of OX40 agonist ivuxolimab in advanced cancers. In the study overall: An anti-OX40 (CD134) antibody with agonistic activity, ivuxolimab, was administered to patients. Study-wide results and limits: Relatively little clonal expansion, among the lowest observed, appeared in partial responders at 0.1-3.0 mg/kg.

This table comes from immunoSEQ multiplex PCR, and its TCRdb copy is limited to in-frame clones, with some not included. The sample consists of 70,000 to 85,000 clones, about 94% of them appearing once. Worth noting for this clone: Its antigen is as yet unknown.

Trimming pared 7 bases from V and 0 bases from J, leaving 10 bases between. From germline, CDR1 is MNHEY and CDR2 SVGAGI. There are 15 residues in the CDR3. Sample: CD4+ or CD8+ T cells sorted from blood, taken in a trial of the OX40 agonist ivuxolimab. This TCR was recovered from an adult with an advanced solid tumor such as melanoma, head and neck, liver or kidney cancer. The genes are TRBV6-5 and TRBJ2-6; unclear D gene. CDR3 nucleotide sequence: TGTGCCAGCAAGCTAGGGCTCTCTGGGGCCAACGTCCTGACTTTC. Amino acids: CASKLGLSGANVLTF.